This T cell receptor beta chain originates from a study of OX40 agonist ivuxolimab in advanced cancers. On the study more broadly: From about 23 to 85 years was the age range, with a mean of around 60 years, and about 83% were male.

Only in-frame clones appear in the TCRdb table, and some are missing; sequencing was by immunoSEQ multiplex PCR. The sample contains about 46,000 clones, approximately 91% of which appear only once. In this sample, this clone turned up a few times. On cycle 4 day 1 and cycle 7 day 1, as well as at baseline, blood was sampled. The sequencing here drew on CD4+ or CD8+ T cells sorted from blood, taken in a trial of the OX40 agonist ivuxolimab. The receptor was derived from an adult with an advanced solid tumor such as melanoma, head and neck, liver or kidney cancer.

The CDR3 coding sequence is TGCAGCGTTGAATCGGAGGGGCTCTCTTACAATGAGCAGTTCTTC. Protein product: CSVESEGLSYNEQFF. The chain combines TRBV29-1 with TRBJ2-1; possible D gene TRBD2, 6 bases. This CDR3 is built from 15 residues. Germline V gives CDR1 SQVTM, CDR2 ANQGSEA. V was shortened by 2 bases and J by 4 bases, with 15 bases between the two germline ends.